This T cell receptor (beta chain) was recorded in a study of T cell repertoires in cytomegalovirus infection. In the study overall: The public TCR beta signatures pointed to both CMV infection and matching HLA type.

Overall study findings and caveats: Carriers of CMV plus the relevant HLA were identified by cumulative public TCR beta family frequency. The response measured ex vivo was dominated by TCR beta clonotypes (HLA-C-restricted and CMV-specific).

In its sample, this clonotype was seen many times. Its antigen is not known. Trimming took 8 bases from V and 3 from J, leaving 15 bases between them. The CDR3 has 14 amino acids. The germline CDR1 and CDR2 sequences are SGHTA and FQGNSA. TCRdb re-called the reads with MiXCR, one entry per CDR3 protein. The sample includes about 500,000 distinct CDR3 sequences, around a third of them seen just once. The TCR sequence derives from a human donor in good health (CMV status not recorded). Some clones in this sample may be carry-over from other donors' samples. The chain employs TRBV7-2 and TRBJ2-3; D is unclear. The sequenced sample was cultured PBMCs, obtained from culture after CMV antigen stimulation. This CDR3 reads CASSRRPATDTQYF. Here the CDR3 DNA reads TGTGCCAGCTCACGAAGACCCGCTACAGATACGCAGTATTTT. The full variable domain, with the rest looked up from reference TRBV7-2 and TRBJ2-3, is GAGVSQSPSNKVTEKGKDVELRCDPISGHTALYWYRQSLGQGLEFLIYFQGNSAPDKSGLPSDRFSAERTGGSVSTLTIQRTQQEDSAVYLCASSRRPATDTQYFGPGTRLTVL.